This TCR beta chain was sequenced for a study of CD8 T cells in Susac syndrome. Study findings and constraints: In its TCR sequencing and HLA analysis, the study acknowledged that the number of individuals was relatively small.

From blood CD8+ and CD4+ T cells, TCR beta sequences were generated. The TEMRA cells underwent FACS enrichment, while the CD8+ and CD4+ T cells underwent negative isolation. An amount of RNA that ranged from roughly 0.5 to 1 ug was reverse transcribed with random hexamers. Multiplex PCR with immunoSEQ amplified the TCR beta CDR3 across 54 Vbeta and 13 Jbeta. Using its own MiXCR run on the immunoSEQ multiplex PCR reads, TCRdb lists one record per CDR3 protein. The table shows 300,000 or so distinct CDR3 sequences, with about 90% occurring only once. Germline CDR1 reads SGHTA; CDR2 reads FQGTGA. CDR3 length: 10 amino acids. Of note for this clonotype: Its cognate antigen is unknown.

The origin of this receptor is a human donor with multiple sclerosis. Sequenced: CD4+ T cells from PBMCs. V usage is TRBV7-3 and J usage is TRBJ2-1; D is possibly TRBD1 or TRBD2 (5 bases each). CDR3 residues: CVDPGQGEFF. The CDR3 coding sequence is TGTGTCGACCCAGGGCAGGGAGAGTTCTTC.